This T cell receptor (beta chain) was sequenced in a study of blood T cell repertoires in COVID-19. Study information: Researchers got acute and convalescent COVID-19 samples from the United States, Italy and Spain. PBMCs, B-cell-depleted T cells, or T cells were the source of the cDNA or gDNA that made up the material.

Authors' data handling: Reference gene primer amplification in the assay estimated nucleated cell counts. Assay used: immunoSEQ multiplex PCR; TCRdb lists only in-frame clones, some missing. V, J and clone size were drawn from that table, and D and trimming were deduced from the DNA. The table has roughly 150,000 clones, around four fifths seen once. CDR1 is SGHAT and CDR2 is FQNNGV in the germline V gene. The CDR3 length is 12 residues. Trimming shortened V by 5 bases and J by 7 bases, and 11 bases separated the two germline ends. Sequencing was performed on peripheral blood. The chain recombines TRBV11-2 with TRBJ1-2, with D possibly matching TRBD1 (6 bases). The sequence derives from a woman older than 75 with active or convalescent COVID-19. Written as DNA, the CDR3 is TGTGCCAGCAGCATACAGGGTGGTGGCTACACCTTC. It specifies CASSIQGGGYTF.